This TCR beta chain was recovered during a study of T cell repertoires in cytomegalovirus infection. TCRdb reprocessed the reads with MiXCR, giving one entry per CDR3 protein. The sample has roughly 730,000 distinct CDR3 sequences, 33% seen once. Note on this clonotype: The target antigen is unknown.

The V gene's germline CDR1 is SGHVS and CDR2 FNYEAQ. This CDR3 comprises 16 residues. V lost 1 base and J lost 6, with 16 bases in between. This receptor was identified in a human donor in good health (CMV status not recorded). Some clones in this sample may be carry-over from other donors' samples. The genes are TRBV7-6 and TRBJ2-1; possible D gene TRBD2, 6 bases. The sample here was cultured PBMCs, taken from culture after CMV antigen stimulation. CDR3 region: CASSLVSDWRGNEQFF. CDR3 DNA sequence: TGTGCCAGCAGCTTAGTCAGTGATTGGCGGGGCAATGAGCAGTTCTTC.